This passage covers 25 T cell receptor beta chains from one sample sequenced in a study of T cells expressing NK-cell markers. Reanalyzing the 5' RACE reads, TCRdb keeps one entry per CDR3 protein, without DNA. The listing records 130,000 to 150,000 distinct CDR3 sequences. Sequenced: blood T cells: a sorted CD56 or NKG2C T cell subset, CD4+ or CD8+ T cells, or bulk PBMC T cells (not recorded which). Receptors originate from a man aged 18 to 29 in good health.

The chain carries TRBV11-2 and TRBJ1-1; TCRdb returns TRBD1, unconfirmable since there is no DNA. From germline, CDR1 is SGHAT and CDR2 FQNNGV. This CDR3 comprises 15 residues. The CDR3 reads CASSQSPGMGTEAFF.

The gene calls are TRBV20-1 and TRBJ2-7. In germline, CDR1 is DFQATT, CDR2 SNEGSKA (reference sequence). This CDR3 region has 15 residues. The CDR3 loop is CSARDQAGGPHEQYF.

The V call is TRBV24-1, the J call TRBJ2-1; the D call of TRBD1 rests on TCRdb alone, since no DNA is present to check it. The CDR3 contains 16 residues. Germline CDR1 and CDR2: KGHDR and SFDVKD. Here the CDR3 reads CATSDPDRAGPNEQFF.

This chain connects TRBV4-3 to TRBJ2-1. Germline values: CDR1 LGHNA, CDR2 YSLEER. CDR3 length equals 14 residues. CDR3 amino acids: CASSQGTSYNEQFF.

The V and J genes are TRBV6-1 and TRBJ2-7; as DNA is missing, the TRBD2 call by TCRdb cannot be tested. Germline V lookup: CDR1 MNHNS, CDR2 SASEGT. CDR3 length: 14 residues. CDR3 protein: CASSERTSSREQYF.

V gene TRBV6-1 combines with J gene TRBJ1-1; TCRdb's assignment of TRBD1 cannot be checked, as there is no DNA. From germline, CDR1 is MNHNS and CDR2 SASEGT. This CDR3 has 15 amino acids. CDR3 region: CASLQGSWGNTEAFF.

The chain joins TRBV2 to TRBJ2-5. Germline V gene lookup returns CDR1 SNHLY and CDR2 FYNNEI. The CDR3 spans 16 residues. CDR3 in amino acids: CASTEPPTKNQETQYF.

This chain connects TRBV27 to TRBJ2-1; TCRdb proposes TRBD1, but this gene call is untestable without DNA. CDR1 and CDR2 (germline): MNHEY, SMNVEV (reference sequence). CDR3 size: 15 residues. CDR3: CASSLRAGGYNEQFF.

The J gene is TRBJ2-7, the V gene TRBV25-1; TCRdb's D call of TRBD2 is untestable without DNA. This CDR3 contains 15 residues. Germline-derived CDR1 and CDR2 are MGHDK and SYGVNS. This chain's CDR3 is CASSEGLAAVYEQYF.

The chain has TRBV3-1 and TRBJ2-7; TCRdb picks TRBD1, but there is no DNA to check that call. This CDR3 region has 16 residues. Germline CDR1 LGHDT, CDR2 YNNKEL (reference sequence). The CDR3 protein is CASSQGGTGASYEQYF.

The chain employs TRBV6-2 or TRBV6-3 and TRBJ2-3. CDR3 length: 13 amino acids. Per germline, CDR1 MNHEY and CDR2 SVGEGT. The CDR3: CASSQTNTDTQYF.

This chain uses TRBV19 with TRBJ2-1; lacking DNA, the TRBD2 call made by TCRdb goes unchecked. CDR1 is LNHDA, CDR2 SQIVND, per germline (reference sequence). CDR3 length: 17 residues. CDR3 sequence reads: CASSPGTSGSGANEQFF.

The chain combines TRBV7-6 with TRBJ2-3; TCRdb indicates TRBD1, and absent DNA this call remains unverified. The V gene's germline CDR1 is SGHVS and CDR2 FNYEAQ. The CDR3 has 15 residues. The chain's CDR3 is CASSYRQGQLDTQYF.

The chain combines TRBV2 with TRBJ2-7; TCRdb indicates TRBD1, and absent DNA this call remains unverified. From germline, CDR1 is SNHLY and CDR2 FYNNEI. The CDR3 contains 14 residues. The CDR3 spells CATSGTGDSYEQYF.

J is TRBJ2-1 and V is TRBV25-1; the D gene TCRdb calls, TRBD2, cannot be checked with no DNA. The length of the CDR3 is 17 residues. The V gene's germline CDR1 is MGHDK and CDR2 SYGVNS. The CDR3 loop is CASSEGIGLAGGNEQFF.

The chain joins TRBV11-2 to TRBJ1-2; TCRdb indicates TRBD1, and absent DNA this call remains unverified. Germline V gene sequence: CDR1 SGHAT, CDR2 FQNNGV. The CDR3 totals 17 residues. The CDR3 sequence is CASSVALQGEVNYGYTF.

J is TRBJ1-1 and V is TRBV29-1; TCRdb names TRBD1, which stays unverified in the absence of DNA. This CDR3 comprises 11 residues. Germline-derived CDR1 and CDR2 are SQVTM and ANQGSEA. This chain's CDR3 is CSPGPYTEAFF. The variable domain in full, with the rest retrieved from reference TRBV29-1 and TRBJ1-1, is SAVISQKPSRDICQRGTSLTIQCQVDSQVTMMFWYRQQPGQSLTLIATANQGSEATYESGFVIDKFPISRPNLTFSTLTVSNMSPEDSSIYLCSPGPYTEAFFGQGTRLTVV.

V usage is TRBV28 and J usage is TRBJ2-1. The CDR3 is made up of 12 amino acids. Per germline, CDR1 MDHEN and CDR2 SYDVKM. The CDR3 spells CASSLLGIEQFF.

The chain is built from TRBV14 and TRBJ1-2; TCRdb indicates TRBD1, and absent DNA this call remains unverified. This CDR3 has 17 residues. Germline loops: CDR1 SGHDN, CDR2 FVKESK. CDR3 loop: CASSQDRTGERDYGYTF.

This sequence joins TRBV27 and TRBJ1-1; there is no DNA to check the TCRdb D call of TRBD1. This CDR3 is 14 amino acids long. CDR1 and CDR2 (germline): MNHEY, SMNVEV (reference sequence). The CDR3: CASRTGRRNTEAFF.

The chain joins TRBV15 to TRBJ1-5. This CDR3 is built from 15 residues. Per the germline V gene, CDR1 is LNHNV and CDR2 is YYDKDF (reference sequence). CDR3 protein: CATSRGPGSNQPQHF.

This chain links TRBV6-1 with TRBJ2-1; there is no DNA to check the TCRdb D call of TRBD2. This CDR3 spans 16 amino acids. The germline CDR1 and CDR2 sequences are MNHNS and SASEGT. The chain's CDR3 is CASSPTTSVGYNEQFF.

This chain links TRBV7-6 with TRBJ2-2; TCRdb names TRBD2, which stays unverified in the absence of DNA. CDR1 SGHVS and CDR2 FNYEAQ come from the germline V gene. This CDR3 has 18 amino acids. CDR3 sequence: CASSLDPGLVTSTGELFF.

This chain connects TRBV28 to TRBJ2-2; with no DNA, the TCRdb D assignment of TRBD1 cannot be verified. Germline V CDR1 and CDR2: MDHEN, SYDVKM. This CDR3 comprises 17 residues. The CDR3 spells CASSARADRGPTGELFF.

CDR3 sequence: CATSRDSLAGAVHEQYF. The rearrangement uses TRBV15 and TRBJ2-7; checking the TCRdb D call of TRBD2 is not possible without DNA. This CDR3 is built from 17 residues. Germline assignment: CDR1 LNHNV and CDR2 YYDKDF (reference sequence).